This T cell receptor beta chain was identified in a study of blood T cell repertoires in COVID-19 (dated by TCRdb to 2020 to 2021). General notes on the study: Collaborator samples came from the United States, Italy and Spain and covered acute and convalescent phases of COVID-19. The repertoires were released in a freely available public database meant as a resource for research on the immune response to SARS-CoV-2. The material from the prospective study consisted of cDNA or gDNA derived from T cells, B-cell-depleted T cells, or PBMCs. Deeply sampled blood TCRbeta repertoires from subjects exposed to, actively infected with, or recovered from COVID-19 were included in the dataset. Samples came from the ongoing ImmuneRACE study (first 160 participants) plus 1,254 subjects from 6 global collaborators. Nearly every sample came with metadata listing a de-identified subject ID, COVID-19 status, age in years and sex. Where available, HLA class I and class II types were obtained from metadata supplied by the sample provider rather than from assay-based typing. Study-level results and caveats: How much clinical and demographic metadata was included differed by source and by participant, and the metadata was provided uncurated.

TCRbeta CDR3 regions were amplified from genomic DNA by means of the immunoSEQ Assay, a bias-controlled multiplex PCR. On the authors' methods: The number of nucleated cells in each sample was estimated from the amplification of reference gene primers within the assay. To quantify the absolute abundance of each unique TCRbeta CDR3 rearrangement, sequence reads were collapsed and filtered. For each sample, productive Simpson clonality was calculated as the square root of Simpson's diversity index across productive rearrangements. The table comes from immuneACCESS by way of TCRdb, which keeps in-frame sequences with V and J called. Part of the clones is missing from these tables; in studies checked, under half for an unresolved V gene and the rest for unknown reasons. V, J and clone size were drawn from that table, and D and trimming were deduced from the DNA. The sample yields around 260,000 clones; about 89% were counted once. The top ten constitute 0.94% of the sample.

Another Seattle source contributed samples from volunteer blood donors who had recovered from COVID-19. Each collaborating institution followed its own protocols to collect whole blood in K2EDTA tubes. For TCRbeta analysis, collaborator samples were shipped as frozen whole blood, as isolated PBMCs, or as DNA extracted from either sample type. A note on this clone: Its antigen is currently not known. Per-base qualities were not stored, and no clone one base away is much larger.

According to the germline V gene (reference sequence), CDR1 reads LGHDT and CDR2 reads YNNKEL. V is shortened by 1 base, J by 5 bases, and the region joining them spans 7 bases. The CDR3 runs 13 amino acids, cysteine and phenylalanine included. The only DNA kept is the CDR3, 39 bases in frame from the first base. This TCR derives from a woman aged 40 to 49 who had recovered from COVID-19. The sequence joins TRBV3-1 (or the pseudogene TRBV3-2) to TRBJ2-3; the D gene is possibly TRBD2, with 5 bases matching. Sequencing used peripheral blood. CDR3 sequence: CASSQVRGDTQYF. The DNA sequence is given as TGTGCCAGCAGCCAAGTACGGGGAGATACGCAGTATTTT.